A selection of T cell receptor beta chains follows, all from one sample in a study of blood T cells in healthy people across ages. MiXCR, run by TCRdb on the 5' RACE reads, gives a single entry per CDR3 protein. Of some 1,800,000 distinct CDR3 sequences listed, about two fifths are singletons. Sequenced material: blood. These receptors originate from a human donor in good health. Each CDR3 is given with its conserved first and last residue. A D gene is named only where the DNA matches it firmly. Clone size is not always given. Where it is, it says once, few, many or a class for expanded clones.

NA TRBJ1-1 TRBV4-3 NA CASSHIGGTEAFF TGCGCCAGCAGCCATATAGGGGGGACTGAAGCTTTCTTT
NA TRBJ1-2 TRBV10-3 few CAISESQGYGYTF TGTGCCATCAGTGAGTCACAGGGTTATGGCTACACCTTC
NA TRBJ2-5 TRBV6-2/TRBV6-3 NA CASSYSRAVGETQYF TGTGCCAGCAGTTACTCGAGGGCAGTTGGTGAGACCCAGTACTTC
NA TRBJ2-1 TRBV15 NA CATSRDLGRARDEQFF TGTGCCACCAGCAGAGATTTGGGAAGGGCGAGGGATGAGCAGTTCTTC
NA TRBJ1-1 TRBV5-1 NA CASSLVGGGPIDEAFF TGCGCCAGCAGCTTGGTGGGGGGGGGCCCTATCGACGAAGCTTTCTTT
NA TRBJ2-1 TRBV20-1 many CSGRGSGLSSYNEQFF TGCAGTGGGAGAGGCAGCGGGTTGAGCTCCTACAATGAGCAGTTCTTC
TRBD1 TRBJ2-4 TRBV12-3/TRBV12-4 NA CASSFGDRGVKNIQYF TGTGCCAGCAGTTTCGGAGACAGGGGTGTCAAAAACATTCAGTACTTC
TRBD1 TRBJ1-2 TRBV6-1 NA CASSEGRGLRGYTF TGTGCCAGCAGTGAAGGCAGGGGGTTACGTGGCTACACCTTC
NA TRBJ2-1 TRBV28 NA CASSSDYTGTWNEQFF TGTGCCAGCAGTTCCGACTATACCGGTACGTGGAATGAGCAGTTCTTC
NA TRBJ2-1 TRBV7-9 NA CASSRGGPVYNEQFF TGTGCCAGCAGCCGAGGGGGGCCCGTTTACAATGAGCAGTTCTTC
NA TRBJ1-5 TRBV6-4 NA CASSGWNQPQHF TGTGCCAGCAGTGGGTGGAATCAGCCCCAGCATTTT
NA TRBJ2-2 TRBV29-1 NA CSVDGGGIGELFF TGCAGCGTTGACGGAGGGGGGATCGGGGAGCTGTTTTTT
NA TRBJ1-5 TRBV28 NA CASSPPAGHLSNQPQHF TGTGCCAGCAGTCCACCTGCGGGACATCTTAGCAATCAGCCCCAGCATTTT
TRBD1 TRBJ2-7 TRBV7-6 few CASSAQGQPYEQYF TGTGCCAGCAGTGCCCAGGGACAGCCCTACGAGCAGTACTTC
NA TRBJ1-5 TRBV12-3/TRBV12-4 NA CASSPGTATGPQHF TGTGCCAGCAGTCCAGGGACGGCGACTGGGCCCCAGCATTTT
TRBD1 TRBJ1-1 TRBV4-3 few CASSQYEQGDTEAFF TGCGCCAGCAGCCAATATGAACAGGGGGACACTGAAGCTTTCTTT
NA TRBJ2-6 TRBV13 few CASSYSDRANVLTF TGTGCCAGCAGCTACTCGGACAGGGCCAACGTCCTGACTTTC
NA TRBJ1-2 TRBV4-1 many CASSQVGPAPSYGYTF TGCGCCAGCAGCCAAGTAGGGCCAGCCCCTTCATATGGCTACACCTTC
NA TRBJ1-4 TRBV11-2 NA CASGLGRQNNEKLFF TGTGCCAGCGGATTAGGAAGACAAAATAATGAAAAACTGTTTTTT
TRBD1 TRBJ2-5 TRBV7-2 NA CASSFITGAPRQETQYF TGTGCCAGCAGCTTTATAACAGGGGCCCCCAGACAAGAGACCCAGTACTTC
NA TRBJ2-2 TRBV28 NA CASKVSTGELFF TGTGCCAGCAAGGTGTCCACCGGGGAGCTGTTTTTT
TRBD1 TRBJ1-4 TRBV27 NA CASTSDRAWGEKLFF TGTGCCAGTACATCGGACAGGGCCTGGGGGGAAAAACTGTTTTTT
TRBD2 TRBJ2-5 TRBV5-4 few CASSRGGFQETQYF TGTGCCAGCAGCCGCGGGGGGTTCCAAGAGACCCAGTACTTC
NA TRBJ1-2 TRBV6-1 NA CASSETGSGYTF TGTGCCAGCAGTGAAACAGGGTCGGGCTACACCTTC